These 9 T cell receptor beta chains came from one sample sequenced in a study of regulatory T cells in long-lasting Graves disease. Sequencing libraries for TCR beta were prepared with iRepertoire HTBI primers and Arm-PCR of CDR3 regions. MiXCR, run by TCRdb on the multiplex PCR reads, gives a single entry per CDR3 protein. The table records 200,000 to 250,000 distinct CDR3 sequences, approximately 18% of them present only once. The time point is: newly diagnosed GD, antithyroid drugs for less than 3 months. From RNA extracted from PBMCs, the TCR library was made. Another study also made use of these data, one on T cells in Graves' hyperthyroidism and ophthalmopathy.

Sequenced material: peripheral blood mononuclear cells (PBMCs), taken at new diagnosis, from a patient treated with antithyroid drugs. The receptors derive from a woman in her twenties or thirties with Graves disease.

This clonotype was detected many times. The chain carries TRBV12-3 or TRBV12-4 and TRBJ1-1, with D unresolved. V lost 0 bases, J lost 6 bases, and 8 bases lay in between. The length of the CDR3 is 13 residues. CDR3 nucleotide sequence: TGTGCCAGCAGTTTAGCAGGGCGGTCTGAAGCTTTCTTT. Its protein product is CASSLAGRSEAFF.

Many counts were recorded for this clonotype. This chain connects TRBV27 to TRBJ2-6, with 13 bases fitting TRBD2. Germline V gives CDR1 MNHEY, CDR2 SMNVEV (reference sequence). The CDR3 is made up of 19 amino acids. The trim removed 3 bases at V and 1 base at J, leaving 6 bases unmatched. CDR3 DNA sequence: TGTGCCAGCAGTTTCCTACTAGCGGGAGGGCCTTCTGGGGCCAACGTCCTGACTTTC. It translates to CASSFLLAGGPSGANVLTF.

The V call is TRBV2, the J call TRBJ2-5; D possibly corresponds to TRBD2 (6 bases). V lost 6 bases and J 7 bases, leaving 18 bases between the germline ends. Germline V lookup: CDR1 SNHLY, CDR2 FYNNEI. The CDR3 has 14 residues. CDR3 coding DNA: TGTGCCAGCAGATCACTAGCTCCCCCGGGGACCCAGTACTTC. As protein: CASRSLAPPGTQYF.

This clonotype has a count of ten or more. The rearrangement uses TRBV12-3 or TRBV12-4 and TRBJ2-1; TRBD2 matches 11 bases. This CDR3 contains 15 residues. J lost 3 bases, V lost 5 bases, and 3 bases had no gene match. This CDR3 reads CASSGTSGGYNEQFF. For the CDR3, the DNA is TGTGCCAGCAGTGGCACTAGCGGGGGCTACAATGAGCAGTTCTTC.

V and J are TRBV5-1 and TRBJ2-1; 10 bases fit TRBD1. This CDR3 contains 15 residues. Trimming took 4 bases from V and 7 from J; bases not matched to a gene: 8. Per the germline V gene, CDR1 is SGHRS and CDR2 is YFSETQ. CDR3 sequence (DNA): TGCGCCAGCAGCACATGGGGGGACAGGGGAAATGAGCAGTTCTTC. Residues: CASSTWGDRGNEQFF.

This clonotype was picked up many times. The rearrangement links TRBV29-1 to TRBJ2-7; no reliable D call. The V end was cut by 4 bases, the J end by 5 bases, with 9 bases between. The CDR3 is 11 residues long. Germline CDR1 reads SQVTM; CDR2 reads ANQGSEA. The CDR3 DNA reads TGCAGCGTTGTTAGGGTCCACGAGCAGTACTTC. Translation gives CSVVRVHEQYF.

This clonotype was counted ten times or more. A read error may account for a junction end that differs from germline. The chain carries TRBV5-1 and TRBJ2-7, with TRBD2 matching 8 bases. The CDR3 covers 15 residues. Germline-derived CDR1 and CDR2 are SGHRS and YFSETQ. The CDR3 nucleotides read TGCGCCAACAGCCCACTAGCGGCGAGCTCCTACGAGCAGTACTTC. It is translated as CANSPLAASSYEQYF. The full variable domain, with the rest looked up from reference TRBV5-1 and TRBJ2-7, is KAGVTQTPRYLIKTRGQQVTLSCSPISGHRSVSWYQQTPGQGLQFLFEYFSETQRNKGNFPGRFSGRQFSNSRSEMNVSTLELGDSALYLCANSPLAASSYEQYFGPGTRLTVT.

This clonotype came up many times. The chain couples TRBV9 to TRBJ2-7; TRBD1 matches 8 bases. V lost 4 bases and J lost 6; bases outside the gene matches: 6. This CDR3 spans 13 amino acids. Germline-derived CDR1 and CDR2 are SGDLS and YYNGEE. The CDR3 sequence is CASSRRTGSEQYF. Written as DNA, the CDR3 is TGTGCCAGCAGCAGACGGACAGGGAGCGAGCAGTACTTC.

At least ten counts were recorded for this clonotype. The J gene is TRBJ2-7, the V gene TRBV28; 7 nucleotides line up with TRBD1. CDR1 is MDHEN, CDR2 SYDVKM, per germline. This CDR3 contains 15 residues. The junction had 9 bases not matched to a gene; V was cut back by 5 bases and J by 2 bases. The CDR3 spells CASSPTGQWAYEQYF. The CDR3 DNA sequence: TGTGCCAGCAGTCCTACGGGACAGTGGGCCTACGAGCAGTACTTC. The variable domain in full, with the rest retrieved from reference TRBV28 and TRBJ2-7, is DVKVTQSSRYLVKRTGEKVFLECVQDMDHENMFWYRQDPGLGLRLIYFSYDVKMKEKGDIPEGYSVSREKKERFSLILESASTNQTSMYLCASSPTGQWAYEQYFGPGTRLTVT.